This T cell receptor (beta chain) emerged from a study of T cells in Graves' hyperthyroidism and ophthalmopathy. The CDR3 contains 17 residues. The germline V and J ends were trimmed by 5 bases and 3 bases, with 23 bases remaining between them. From germline, CDR1 is SEHNR and CDR2 FQNEAQ (reference sequence). Overall study results and limits: Most clonotypes expanded in the thyroid (above 0.001) were also present in blood. Separating ophthalmopathy from stable hyperthyroidism was achieved by a 13 V-J model.

Regions amplified from RNA transcripts were the TCR beta CDR3 regions. The study used the HTBI primer set for a first-round RT-PCR of the TCR CDR3. From the multiplex PCR reads, TCRdb called clonotypes with MiXCR, one entry per CDR3 protein. The sample consists of hundreds of thousands of distinct CDR3 sequences, about 20% of them appearing once. Concerning this clonotype: The target antigen is unknown.

Patients affected by ophthalmopathy presented a Clinical Activity Score of at least 3, a NOSPECS grade of at least 4, and disease duration below 3 months. The V call is TRBV7-9, the J call TRBJ2-7; a possible D gene is TRBD2 (7 bases). The sample consisted of blood. This receptor was taken from a man in his forties with Graves' ophthalmopathy. The CDR3 coding sequence is TGTGCCAGCAGCGACCGAGGGGGACTAACGGAGGGCTACGAGCAGTACTTC. It specifies CASSDRGGLTEGYEQYF.